This T cell receptor (beta chain) stems from a study of cytomegalovirus exposure and HLA in healthy donors. Looked up from germline, CDR1 is DFQATT and CDR2 is SNEGSKA (reference sequence). CDR3 size: 11 residues. The method was immunoSEQ multiplex PCR; TCRdb's version includes in-frame clones alone and lacks a portion of them. The sample includes fewer than 150,000 clones, 75% to 90% of them seen just once. This clone showed up just a few times. At one end the junction does not follow the germline gene, possibly because of a read error. The sequenced material came from PBMCs. The chain couples TRBV20-1 to TRBJ1-2; D not certain. This receptor was taken from a young man in good health and CMV-seropositive. CDR3 DNA: TGCAGCGCTAGGCGGGACTATGGCTACACCTTC. Its translation: CSARRDYGYTF.